Presented here are 4 T cell receptor beta chains from one specimen sequenced in a study of Graves' ophthalmopathy and Graves' hyperthyroidism. Beta-chain TCR CDR3 regions were amplified from RNA transcripts. Following a first-round RT-PCR that used HTBI primers, a second-round multiplex PCR was carried out. TCRdb re-called the multiplex PCR reads through MiXCR, storing one row per CDR3 protein. Seen here are approximately 380,000 distinct CDR3 sequences, around 20% observed once, and the top ten hold under 3.5%. The sequenced sample consisted of peripheral blood. Receptor source: a woman between 18 and 29 years old with stable Graves' hyperthyroidism.

The CDR3 loop reads CASSLESTSGSQETQYF. The CDR3 coding sequence is TGTGCCAGCAGCTTAGAGTCGACTAGCGGGAGCCAAGAGACCCAGTACTTC. The rearrangement joins TRBV11-1 to TRBJ2-5; 12 bases fit TRBD2. V was pared by 1 base and J by 1 base, with 4 bases of the junction left unmatched. CDR3 length: 17 residues. Germline V gene sequence: CDR1 SGHAT, CDR2 FQDESV (reference sequence).

This clonotype was seen ten or more times. The chain is built from TRBV28 and TRBJ2-7; 8 bases match TRBD1. J lost 7 bases, V lost 6 bases, and 11 bases had no gene match. The CDR3 consists of 14 residues. Germline-derived CDR1 and CDR2 are MDHEN and SYDVKM. This CDR3 reads CASRSRDRILEQYF. For the CDR3, the DNA is TGTGCCAGCAGGTCCCGGGACAGGATTCTGGAGCAGTACTTC.

This clonotype came up a few times. The gene calls are TRBV19 and TRBJ1-5; perhaps TRBD1 as D (5 bases). The germline V gene has CDR1 LNHDA and CDR2 SQIVND (reference sequence). The V gene lost 7 bases and the J gene lost 2 bases, with 18 bases spanning the gap. This CDR3 region has 16 residues. The CDR3, as DNA: TGTGCCAGTAAAATAGGACAAACTGTGGGCAATCAGCCCCAGCATTTT. Translating gives CASKIGQTVGNQPQHF. The variable domain in full, completed from reference TRBV19 and TRBJ1-5, reads DGGITQSPKYLFRKEGQNVTLSCEQNLNHDAMYWYRQDPGQGLRLIYYSQIVNDFQKGDIAEGYSVSREKKESFPLTVTSAQKNPTAFYLCASKIGQTVGNQPQHFGDGTRLSIL.

Of note for this clonotype: A read error is likely here: a far larger clone is one base away. The V and J genes are TRBV20-1 and TRBJ2-7; D not resolved. This CDR3 contains 10 residues. Germline-derived CDR1 and CDR2 are DFQATT and SNEGSKA (reference sequence). The V and J ends lost 3 bases and 3 bases respectively, with 3 bases between them. The CDR3 DNA reads as TGCAGTGCTAGGGTCTACGAGCAGTACGTC. Its translation: CSARVYEQYV.